The 11 T cell receptor beta chains given below trace back to one sample, sequenced in a study of T cell responses to AZD1222 COVID-19 vaccine. Sequenced by immunoSEQ multiplex PCR; TCRdb stores in-frame clones only, minus some. The sample has about 110,000 clones, 92% seen once. Sequenced here: peripheral blood, sampled 28 days after the second AZD1222 dose. All receptors derive from an adult who received the AZD1222 COVID-19 vaccine.

This chain connects TRBV28 to TRBJ1-3; unclear D gene. The CDR3 is made up of 12 amino acids. Germline loops: CDR1 MDHEN, CDR2 SYDVKM. The V and J ends lost 0 bases and 6 bases respectively, with 3 bases between them. CDR3 amino acids: CASSLWENTIYF. For the CDR3, the DNA is TGTGCCAGCAGTTTATGGGAAAACACCATATATTTT.

Written as DNA, the CDR3 is TGTGCCAGCAGTCCCGTGGGTCGTGGCTACACCTTC. Translated, it gives CASSPVGRGYTF. The rearrangement joins TRBV27 to TRBJ1-2; D is unresolved. Trimming left V 5 bases short and J 7 bases short, with 11 bases between. Germline V gene lookup returns CDR1 MNHEY and CDR2 SMNVEV (reference sequence). The CDR3 has 12 amino acids.

The rearrangement uses TRBV29-1 and TRBJ1-1; no clear D gene. The CDR3 is 14 residues long. Germline CDR1 reads SQVTM; CDR2 reads ANQGSEA. Deletions cut 6 bases from V and 5 bases from J, with 19 bases between. The CDR3: CSVPPEGDNTEAFF. In nucleotides, the CDR3 is TGCAGCGTCCCACCGGAGGGAGACAATACTGAAGCTTTCTTT.

This clone was detected only once. The CDR3 loop is CASSLGRGGGIDEQFF. The CDR3 DNA sequence: TGTGCCAGCAGCTTGGGAAGGGGAGGAGGTATCGATGAGCAGTTCTTC. J is TRBJ2-1 and V is TRBV5-6; TRBD2 is a possible D gene (6 bases). Trimming cost V 0 bases and J 8 bases, with 18 bases left between them. The CDR3 spans 16 residues. Looked up from germline, CDR1 is SGHDT and CDR2 is YYEEEE.

This sequence joins TRBV11-1 and TRBJ1-2, with TRBD1 identical over 8 bases. Germline trimming cut 6 bases from V and 4 bases from J; bases unmatched to any gene: 7. This CDR3 is 14 amino acids long. Germline lookup yields CDR1 SGHAT and CDR2 FQDESV (reference sequence). In nucleotides, the CDR3 is TGTGCCAGCAGTTCCAGGGACAGGCCCTATGGCTACACCTTC. Protein product: CASSSRDRPYGYTF.

The chain links TRBV6-2 or TRBV6-3 to TRBJ2-1; D is undetermined. Between the trimmed V and J ends, which lost 2 bases and 0 bases, there was a span of 5 bases. This CDR3 has 14 residues. Per germline, CDR1 MNHEY and CDR2 SVGEGT. CDR3: CASSYGRSYNEQFF. The CDR3 DNA is TGTGCCAGCAGTTACGGCCGCTCCTACAATGAGCAGTTCTTC.

The chain links TRBV30 to TRBJ1-1, with D uncertain. V was pared by 0 bases and J by 4 bases, with 6 bases between. The germline gives CDR1 GTSNPN, CDR2 SVGIG (reference sequence). The CDR3 runs 12 residues. The CDR3 DNA reads as TGTGCCTGGAGTGTAGTGGGCACTGAAGCTTTCTTT. This translates into CAWSVVGTEAFF.

V usage is TRBV5-4 and J usage is TRBJ1-6; D remains ambiguous. CDR1 is SGHNT and CDR2 is YYREEE in the germline V gene (reference sequence). The CDR3 extends over 14 amino acids. The V gene lost 4 bases and the J gene lost 9 bases, with 14 bases spanning the gap. CDR3 protein: CASSTWSLGSPLHF. CDR3 sequence (DNA): TGTGCCAGCAGCACTTGGTCGCTAGGTTCACCCCTCCACTTT.

This chain links TRBV4-2 with TRBJ2-7, with TRBD2 matching over 9 bases. The V gene's germline CDR1 is LGHNA and CDR2 YNFKEQ. Germline trimming cut 1 base from V and 3 bases from J; bases unmatched to any gene: 4. The CDR3 runs to 15 residues. The chain's CDR3 is CASSQVFSGGYEQYF. The CDR3 DNA reads as TGTGCCAGCAGCCAAGTCTTTAGCGGGGGCTACGAGCAGTACTTC.

The chain recombines TRBV7-2 with TRBJ2-4, with TRBD1 matching 11 bases. The trim removed 3 bases at V and 8 bases at J, leaving 0 bases unmatched. The V gene's germline CDR1 is SGHTA and CDR2 FQGNSA. This CDR3 region has 13 residues. The CDR3 DNA reads TGTGCCAGCAGCTTGGGACAGGGGGACATTCAGTACTTC. The encoded protein is CASSLGQGDIQYF.

The gene calls are TRBV7-2 and TRBJ2-5; 12 positions agree with TRBD2. Germline trimming cut 5 bases from V and 5 bases from J; bases unmatched to any gene: 9. CDR1 is SGHTA and CDR2 is FQGNSA in the germline V gene. This CDR3 comprises 16 residues. The CDR3 sequence: CASSLGLAGNPETQYF. The CDR3 DNA reads as TGTGCCAGCAGCCTAGGACTAGCGGGAAATCCGGAGACCCAGTACTTC.